Each of the 10 T cell receptor beta chains below was sequenced from the same sample in a study of T cells in Graves' hyperthyroidism and ophthalmopathy. RNA transcripts served as the template for amplifying TCR beta CDR3 regions. The HTBI primer set served for first-round RT-PCR of the TCR CDR3. TCRdb fed the multiplex PCR reads into MiXCR, producing one record per CDR3 protein. The table lists a few hundred thousand distinct CDR3 sequences, 15% to 20% of them singletons. The sample comprised blood. These receptors came from a woman aged 35 to 49 with Graves' ophthalmopathy.

V usage is TRBV6-1 and J usage is TRBJ2-5; TRBD2 matches at 13 bases. CDR1 and CDR2 from the germline V gene are MNHNS and SASEGT. The length of the CDR3 is 16 residues. The V segment lost 7 bases and the J segment 7 bases; nucleotides outside the gene matches: 12. CDR3 region: CASKPPGLAGRGTQYF. CDR3 DNA: TGTGCCAGCAAACCGCCGGGACTAGCGGGGAGGGGGACCCAGTACTTC.

This clonotype was observed many times. This chain connects TRBV12-3 or TRBV12-4 to TRBJ2-5; D not certain. Trimming removed 7 bases from V and 5 bases from J, with 14 bases in between. The length of the CDR3 is 13 residues. The chain's CDR3 is CASTRAARETQYF. The CDR3 region has the DNA TGTGCCAGCACTCGGGCCGCCCGGGAGACCCAGTACTTC.

This rearrangement joins TRBV7-6 to TRBJ2-7; 10 nucleotides line up with TRBD2. The CDR3 is 20 residues long. Germline-derived CDR1 and CDR2 are SGHVS and FNYEAQ. V shed 1 base and J 3 bases; nucleotides not matched to a gene: 18. The CDR3 loop is CASSLGGSGGLAGVLYEQYF. The DNA of the CDR3 is TGTGCCAGCAGCTTAGGAGGGTCAGGGGGGCTAGCGGGAGTACTCTACGAGCAGTACTTC.

This clonotype was counted ten times or more. The rearrangement uses TRBV28 and TRBJ1-2; D unclear. Between the trimmed V and J ends, which lost 6 bases and 0 bases, there was a span of 17 bases. From germline, CDR1 is MDHEN and CDR2 SYDVKM. This CDR3 is built from 16 residues. The CDR3 sequence: CASRYTTFNTNYGYTF. In DNA, the CDR3 is TGTGCCAGCAGATACACCACCTTTAACACTAACTATGGCTACACCTTC.

This clonotype appeared many times. The chain couples TRBV11-2 to TRBJ1-6, with 8 bases that match TRBD1. The ends lost 5 bases at V and 10 bases at J; junction bases unmatched: 7. Per the germline V gene, CDR1 is SGHAT and CDR2 is FQNNGV. CDR3 size: 14 residues. CDR3 DNA: TGTGCCAGCAGCCGGACAGGGAGGATGTCACCCCTCCACTTT. Encoded protein: CASSRTGRMSPLHF.

The chain carries TRBV20-1 and TRBJ2-7, with TRBD1 matching over 9 bases. Germline CDR1 and CDR2: DFQATT and SNEGSKA (reference sequence). V trimming: 3 bases; J trimming: 7 bases; junction bases outside the gene matches: 7. The CDR3 consists of 13 residues. This CDR3 reads CSASPGQGFEQYF. The DNA of the CDR3 is TGCAGTGCTAGCCCGGGACAGGGCTTTGAGCAGTACTTC.

This clonotype was observed many times. The CDR3 bases are TGCGCCAGCAGGATACAGGGGGCGCGCACTGAAGCTTTCTTT. Amino acid sequence: CASRIQGARTEAFF. This chain connects TRBV4-1 to TRBJ1-1, with 9 nucleotides matching TRBD1. Looked up from germline, CDR1 is MGHRA and CDR2 is YSYEKL. V shed 6 bases and J 4 bases; nucleotides not matched to a gene: 6. The length of the CDR3 is 14 residues.

The chain links TRBV25-1 to TRBJ2-5, with TRBD1 matching over 7 bases. This CDR3 contains 14 residues. CDR1 MGHDK and CDR2 SYGVNS come from the germline V gene. After removal of 6 bases from V and 1 base from J, the junction contained 5 bases not matched to a gene. The CDR3 reads CASSTRGIQETQYF. CDR3 bases: TGTGCCAGCAGCACCAGGGGGATCCAAGAGACCCAGTACTTC.

This clonotype was seen ten or more times. The rearrangement joins TRBV28 to TRBJ1-2; D not resolved. The germline gives CDR1 MDHEN, CDR2 SYDVKM. This CDR3 is 13 amino acids long. Trimming cost V 6 bases and J 1 base, with 9 bases left between them. DNA of the CDR3: TGTGCCAGCAGAGGACCGATTAACTATGGCTACACCTTC. Translation: CASRGPINYGYTF.

In regard to this clonotype: One junction end does not reproduce the germline sequence, and a read error may be involved. V is TRBV6-2 or TRBV6-3 and J is TRBJ1-5, with D possibly matching TRBD1 (6 bases). CDR3 length: 12 amino acids. Germline V lookup: CDR1 MNHEY, CDR2 SVGEGT. In nucleotides, the CDR3 is TGTGCCAGCATCTCCGGGACACAGCCCCAGCTTTTT. It yields the protein CASISGTQPQLF.